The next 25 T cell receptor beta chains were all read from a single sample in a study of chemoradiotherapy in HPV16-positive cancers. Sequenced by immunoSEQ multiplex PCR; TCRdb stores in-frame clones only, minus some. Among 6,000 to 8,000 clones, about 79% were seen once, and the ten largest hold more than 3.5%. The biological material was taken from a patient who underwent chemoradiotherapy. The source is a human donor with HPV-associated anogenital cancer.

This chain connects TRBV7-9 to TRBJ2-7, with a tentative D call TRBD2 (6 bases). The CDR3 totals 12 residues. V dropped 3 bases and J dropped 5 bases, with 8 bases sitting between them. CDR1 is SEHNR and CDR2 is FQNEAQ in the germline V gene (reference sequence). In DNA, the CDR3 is TGTGCCAGCAGCTTGGGGAGGAACGAGCAGTACTTC. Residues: CASSLGRNEQYF.

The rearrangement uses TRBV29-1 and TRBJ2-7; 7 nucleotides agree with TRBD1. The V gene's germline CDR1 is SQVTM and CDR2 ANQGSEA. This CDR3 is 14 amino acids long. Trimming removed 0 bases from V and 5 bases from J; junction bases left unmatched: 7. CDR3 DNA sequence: TGCAGCGTTGAAGACGGGACAGCTTTTAACGAGCAGTACTTC. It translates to CSVEDGTAFNEQYF.

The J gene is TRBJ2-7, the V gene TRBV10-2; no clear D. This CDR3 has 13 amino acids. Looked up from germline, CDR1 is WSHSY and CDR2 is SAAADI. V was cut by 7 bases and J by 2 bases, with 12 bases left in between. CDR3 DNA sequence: TGCGCCAGCACCCCCCAGAGAACCTACGAGCAGTACTTC. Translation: CASTPQRTYEQYF.

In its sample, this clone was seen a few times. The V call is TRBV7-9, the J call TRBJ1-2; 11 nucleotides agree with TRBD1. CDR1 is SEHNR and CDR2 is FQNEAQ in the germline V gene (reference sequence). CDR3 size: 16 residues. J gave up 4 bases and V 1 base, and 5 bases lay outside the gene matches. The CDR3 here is CASSLGGQGVIYGYTF. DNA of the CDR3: TGTGCCAGCAGCTTAGGGGGACAGGGGGTCATCTATGGCTACACCTTC.

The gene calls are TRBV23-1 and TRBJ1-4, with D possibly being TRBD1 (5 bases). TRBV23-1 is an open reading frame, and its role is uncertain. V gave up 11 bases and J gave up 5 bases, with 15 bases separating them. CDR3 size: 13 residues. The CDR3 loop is CAPDGRENEKLFF. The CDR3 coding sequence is TGCGCCCCCGACGGCAGGGAAAATGAAAAACTGTTTTTT.

CDR3 in amino acids: CASRGGQGGNQPQHF. Written as DNA, the CDR3 is TGTGCCAGCAGGGGCGGACAGGGGGGTAATCAGCCCCAGCATTTT. The chain links TRBV28 to TRBJ1-5, with 10 positions matching TRBD1. The germline gives CDR1 MDHEN, CDR2 SYDVKM. This CDR3 comprises 15 residues. J was trimmed by 4 bases and V by 6 bases; bases with no gene match: 6.

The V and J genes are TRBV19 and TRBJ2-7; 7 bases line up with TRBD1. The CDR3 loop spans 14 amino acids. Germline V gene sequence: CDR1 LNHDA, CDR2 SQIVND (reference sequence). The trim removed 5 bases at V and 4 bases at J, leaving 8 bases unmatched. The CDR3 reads CASSPKGATYEQYF. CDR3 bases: TGTGCCAGTAGTCCCAAGGGGGCGACTTACGAGCAGTACTTC.

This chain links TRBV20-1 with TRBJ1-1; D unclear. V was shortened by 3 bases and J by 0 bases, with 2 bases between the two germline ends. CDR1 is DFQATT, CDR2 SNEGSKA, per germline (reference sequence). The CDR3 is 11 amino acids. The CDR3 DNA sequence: TGCAGTGCTAGGGTGAACACTGAAGCTTTCTTT. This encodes CSARVNTEAFF.

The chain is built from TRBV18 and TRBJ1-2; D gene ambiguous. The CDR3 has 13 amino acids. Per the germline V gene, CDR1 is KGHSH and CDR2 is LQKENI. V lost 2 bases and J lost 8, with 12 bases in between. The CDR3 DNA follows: TGTGCCAGCTCACCATTGGGCGGCGCCGGCTACACCTTC. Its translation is CASSPLGGAGYTF.

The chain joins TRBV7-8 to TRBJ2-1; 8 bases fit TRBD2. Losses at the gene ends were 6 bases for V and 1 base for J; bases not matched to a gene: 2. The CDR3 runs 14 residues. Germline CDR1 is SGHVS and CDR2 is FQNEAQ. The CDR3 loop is CASSSGNSYNEQFF. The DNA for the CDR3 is TGTGCCAGCAGTAGCGGGAATTCCTACAATGAGCAGTTCTTC.

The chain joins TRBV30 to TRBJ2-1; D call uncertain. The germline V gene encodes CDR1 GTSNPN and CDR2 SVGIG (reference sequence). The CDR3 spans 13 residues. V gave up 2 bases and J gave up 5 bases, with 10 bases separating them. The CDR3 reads CAWSLRFDNEQFF. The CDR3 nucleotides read TGTGCCTGGAGTTTGAGGTTCGACAATGAGCAGTTCTTC.

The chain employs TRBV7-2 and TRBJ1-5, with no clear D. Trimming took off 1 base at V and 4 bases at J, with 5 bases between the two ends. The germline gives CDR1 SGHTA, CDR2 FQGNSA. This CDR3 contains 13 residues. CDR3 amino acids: CASSLEPNQPQHF. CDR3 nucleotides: TGTGCCAGCAGCTTAGAACCTAATCAGCCCCAGCATTTT.

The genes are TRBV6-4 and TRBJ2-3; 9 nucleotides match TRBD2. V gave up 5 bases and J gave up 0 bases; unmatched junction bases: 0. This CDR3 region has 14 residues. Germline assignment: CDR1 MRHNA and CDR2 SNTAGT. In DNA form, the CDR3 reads TGTGCCAGCAGTACTAGCGGGAGCACAGATACGCAGTATTTT. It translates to CASSTSGSTDTQYF.

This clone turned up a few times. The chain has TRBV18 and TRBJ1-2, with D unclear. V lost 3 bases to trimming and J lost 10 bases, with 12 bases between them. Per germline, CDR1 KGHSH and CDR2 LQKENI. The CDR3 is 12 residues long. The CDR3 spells CASSPPGSHYTF. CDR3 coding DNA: TGTGCCAGCTCACCTCCCGGAAGCCACTACACCTTC.

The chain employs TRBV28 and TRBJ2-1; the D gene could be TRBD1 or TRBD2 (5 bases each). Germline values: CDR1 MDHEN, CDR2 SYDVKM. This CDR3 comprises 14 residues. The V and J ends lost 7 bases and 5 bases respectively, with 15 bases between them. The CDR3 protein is CASIGGPRHNEQFF. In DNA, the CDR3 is TGTGCCAGCATTGGGGGACCTCGCCACAATGAGCAGTTCTTC.

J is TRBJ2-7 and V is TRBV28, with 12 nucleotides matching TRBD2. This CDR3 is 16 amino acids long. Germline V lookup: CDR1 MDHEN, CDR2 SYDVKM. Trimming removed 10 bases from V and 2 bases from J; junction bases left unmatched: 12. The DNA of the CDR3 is TGTGCCACCTGGGGGGGGGCTAGCGGGAGGGCCTACGAGCAGTACTTC. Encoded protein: CATWGGASGRAYEQYF. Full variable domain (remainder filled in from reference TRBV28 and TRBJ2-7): DVKVTQSSRYLVKRTGEKVFLECVQDMDHENMFWYRQDPGLGLRLIYFSYDVKMKEKGDIPEGYSVSREKKERFSLILESASTNQTSMYLCATWGGASGRAYEQYFGPGTRLTVT.

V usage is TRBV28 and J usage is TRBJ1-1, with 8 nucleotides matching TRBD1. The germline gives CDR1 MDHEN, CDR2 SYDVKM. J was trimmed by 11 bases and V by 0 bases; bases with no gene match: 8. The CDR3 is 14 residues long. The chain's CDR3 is CASSLWVTGESAFF. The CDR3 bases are TGTGCCAGCAGTTTATGGGTGACAGGGGAATCGGCTTTCTTT.

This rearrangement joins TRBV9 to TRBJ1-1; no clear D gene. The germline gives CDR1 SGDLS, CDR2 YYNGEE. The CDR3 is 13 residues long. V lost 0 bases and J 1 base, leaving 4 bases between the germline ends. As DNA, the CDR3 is TGTGCCAGCAGCGTAGCCCAGAACACTGAAGCTTTCTTT. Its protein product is CASSVAQNTEAFF. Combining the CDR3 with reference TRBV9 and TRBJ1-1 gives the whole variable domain DSGVTQTPKHLITATGQRVTLRCSPRSGDLSVYWYQQSLDQGLQFLIQYYNGEERAKGNILERFSAQQFPDLHSELNLSSLELGDSALYFCASSVAQNTEAFFGQGTRLTVV.

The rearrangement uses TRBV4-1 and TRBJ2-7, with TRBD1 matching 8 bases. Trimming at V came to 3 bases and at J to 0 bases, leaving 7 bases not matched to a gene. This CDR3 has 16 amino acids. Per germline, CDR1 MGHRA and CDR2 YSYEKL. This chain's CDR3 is CASSQVSGTGSYEQYF. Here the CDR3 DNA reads TGCGCCAGCAGCCAGGTCTCCGGGACAGGCTCCTACGAGCAGTACTTC.

This CDR3 is CAWSRQGYGYTF. As DNA, the CDR3 is TGTGCCTGGAGCCGACAGGGTTATGGCTACACCTTC. The gene calls are TRBV30 and TRBJ1-2, with 7 bases lining up with TRBD1. The germline V gene has CDR1 GTSNPN and CDR2 SVGIG (reference sequence). The CDR3 contains 12 residues. Trimming at V came to 3 bases and at J to 5 bases, leaving 3 bases not matched to a gene.

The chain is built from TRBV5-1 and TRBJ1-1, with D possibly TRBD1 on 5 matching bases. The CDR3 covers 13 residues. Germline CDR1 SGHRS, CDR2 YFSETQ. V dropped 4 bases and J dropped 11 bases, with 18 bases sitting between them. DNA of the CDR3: TGCGCCAGCAGCCCCGTGGGGGTTTTCGTTGCTTTCTTT. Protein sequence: CASSPVGVFVAFF.

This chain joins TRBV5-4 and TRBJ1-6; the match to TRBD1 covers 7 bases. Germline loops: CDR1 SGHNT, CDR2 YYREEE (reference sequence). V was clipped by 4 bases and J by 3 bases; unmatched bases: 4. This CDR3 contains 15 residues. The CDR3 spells CASSGDSLYNSPLHF. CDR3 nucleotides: TGTGCCAGCAGCGGGGACAGCCTCTATAATTCACCCCTCCACTTT.

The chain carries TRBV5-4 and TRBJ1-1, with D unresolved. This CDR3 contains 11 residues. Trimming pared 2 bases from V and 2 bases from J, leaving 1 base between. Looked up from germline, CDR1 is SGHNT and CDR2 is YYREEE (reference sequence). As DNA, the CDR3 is TGTGCCAGCAGCTTTAACACTGAAGCTTTCTTT. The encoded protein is CASSFNTEAFF.

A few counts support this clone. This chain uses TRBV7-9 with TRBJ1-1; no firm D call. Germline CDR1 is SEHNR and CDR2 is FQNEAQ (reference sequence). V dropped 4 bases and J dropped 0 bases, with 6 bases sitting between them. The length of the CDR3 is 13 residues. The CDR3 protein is CASSSKLNTEAFF. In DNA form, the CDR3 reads TGTGCCAGCAGCTCTAAGCTGAACACTGAAGCTTTCTTT.

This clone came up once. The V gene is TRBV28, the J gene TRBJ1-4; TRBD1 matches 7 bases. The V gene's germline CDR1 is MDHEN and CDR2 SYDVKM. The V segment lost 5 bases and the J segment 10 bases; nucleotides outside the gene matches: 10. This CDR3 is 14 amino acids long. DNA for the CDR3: TGTGCCAGCAGTGGGGACAGTCTCCGGGGAAAACTGTTTTTT. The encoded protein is CASSGDSLRGKLFF.